The following is a T cell receptor (beta chain) sequence with its context. Sequencing used immunoSEQ multiplex PCR; TCRdb keeps in-frame clones, though not all of them. The sample lists over 100,000 clones; approximately 84% were seen once. Germline-derived CDR1 and CDR2 are SEHNR and FQNEAQ (reference sequence). Germline trimming cut 7 bases from V and 6 bases from J; bases unmatched to any gene: 5. The CDR3 runs to 13 residues. The data derive from a study of PD-L1 blockade in urothelial cancer. Study summary: Analysis of blood occurred 3 weeks (second dose) and 6 weeks after treatment start. Typically, measured as a median, blood samples had 110,000 to 150,000 T cells.

Time point specified: pretreatment peripheral blood. Every patient provided from 1 to 8 samples, collected pretreatment and on-treatment. The TCR sequence derives from a man between 45 and 60 years old with urothelial cancer. The input for sequencing was PBMCs, taken around atezolizumab (anti-PD-L1) treatment. This chain uses TRBV7-9 with TRBJ2-2; 7 bases agree with TRBD1. The CDR3 bases are TGTGCCAGCACTCCAGACAGGGCCGGGGAGCTGTTTTTT. This translates into CASTPDRAGELFF.